A selection of T cell receptor beta chains follows, all from one sample in a study of cytomegalovirus exposure and HLA in healthy donors. Assay: immunoSEQ multiplex PCR; the TCRdb copy retains only in-frame clones and omits some. Of approximately 240,000 clones in the sample, about nine tenths are singletons; the top ten hold roughly 1%. Sequenced: PBMCs. These receptors came from a woman under 30 in good health and CMV-seronegative. Each CDR3 is given with its conserved first and last residue.

j_gene: TRBJ2-7; v_gene: TRBV28; CDR3aa: CASSLPSGSIYEQYF
j_gene: TRBJ1-1; v_gene: TRBV30; CDR3aa: CAWSGGQGRAEAFF
j_gene: TRBJ2-4; v_gene: TRBV18; CDR3aa: CASSLSPQGVAKNIQYF
j_gene: TRBJ2-2; v_gene: TRBV29-1; CDR3aa: CSGGPITGELFF
j_gene: TRBJ2-7; v_gene: TRBV4-2; CDR3aa: CASSRTGGNSYEQYF
j_gene: TRBJ2-3; v_gene: TRBV6-5; CDR3aa: CASISLGGGRDTQYF
j_gene: TRBJ1-2; v_gene: TRBV30; CDR3aa: CAWSVGGGTGGYTF
j_gene: TRBJ1-5; v_gene: TRBV28; CDR3aa: CASRQTESNQPQHF
j_gene: TRBJ2-2; v_gene: TRBV7-3; CDR3aa: CASSLNPDTITGELFF
j_gene: TRBJ2-7; v_gene: TRBV27; CDR3aa: CASSFSKGLPYEQYF
j_gene: TRBJ2-5; v_gene: TRBV7-9; CDR3aa: CASSLSGLAYQETQYF
j_gene: TRBJ2-2; v_gene: TRBV6-6; CDR3aa: CASNQVGRLTGELFF
j_gene: TRBJ1-2; v_gene: TRBV14; CDR3aa: CASSQEFEESGFLYGYTF
j_gene: TRBJ2-4; v_gene: TRBV10-1; CDR3aa: CASSESGIGENIQYF
j_gene: TRBJ2-3; v_gene: TRBV6-5; CDR3aa: CASSRGTDTQYF
j_gene: TRBJ1-1; v_gene: TRBV5-1; CDR3aa: CASSLVVRTRNTEAFF
j_gene: TRBJ1-2; v_gene: TRBV27; CDR3aa: CASSLSRSRGSNKDGYTF
j_gene: TRBJ1-3; v_gene: TRBV19; CDR3aa: CASSILREQGLPGNTIYF
j_gene: TRBJ2-5; v_gene: TRBV11-2; CDR3aa: CASSPGGGAETQYF
j_gene: TRBJ2-7; v_gene: TRBV5-8; CDR3aa: CACLQGTGIHEQYF
j_gene: TRBJ2-1; v_gene: TRBV9; CDR3aa: CASSPKSGLAVNNEQFF
j_gene: TRBJ1-2; v_gene: TRBV7-6; CDR3aa: CASSLGTGYGYTF
j_gene: TRBJ2-7; v_gene: TRBV30; CDR3aa: CAWKAGPYEQYF
j_gene: TRBJ1-1; v_gene: TRBV7-3; CDR3aa: CASSYRVWGTEAFF
j_gene: TRBJ1-1; v_gene: TRBV6-5; CDR3aa: CASSYEGRNTEAFF
j_gene: TRBJ2-1; v_gene: TRBV19; CDR3aa: CAVGSGGHNEQFF
j_gene: TRBJ2-3; v_gene: TRBV5-1; CDR3aa: CASSSTSDTQYF
j_gene: TRBJ1-1; v_gene: TRBV6-6; CDR3aa: CASSTGQGKAFF
j_gene: TRBJ2-1; v_gene: TRBV5-4; CDR3aa: CASRGGGTKEFF
j_gene: TRBJ1-5; v_gene: TRBV27; CDR3aa: CASGPGTGRRASNQPQHF
j_gene: TRBJ2-1; v_gene: TRBV27; CDR3aa: CASSLFGTGTEQFF
j_gene: TRBJ1-2; v_gene: TRBV11-2; CDR3aa: CASSLGGRGNYGYTF
j_gene: TRBJ1-2; v_gene: TRBV27; CDR3aa: CASSFGKNYGYTF
j_gene: TRBJ2-1; v_gene: TRBV12-5; CDR3aa: CASGLPTGEQFF
j_gene: TRBJ1-1; v_gene: TRBV29-1; CDR3aa: CSVRTLMNTEAFF